The rows below give T cell receptor beta chains drawn from one sample of a study of blood T cell repertoires in COVID-19. The repertoire was sequenced with immunoSEQ multiplex PCR; TCRdb's copy has only in-frame clones and lacks some. The sample contains more than 100,000 clones, roughly 90% of which appear only once. Sequencing was performed on peripheral blood. Every receptor here comes from a man between 65 and 85 years old with active COVID-19. The CDR3 runs from the conserved cysteine through the conserved F or W. The D gene is left open where the match is weak. The size of a clone is reported for some rows only, either as once, few or many, or as a class for expanded clones.

D gene: .; V gene: TRBV2; clone size: .; J gene: TRBJ2-1; CDR3 protein: CASSQGDEQFF; CDR3 DNA: TGTGCCAGCAGCCAAGGAGATGAGCAGTTCTTC
D gene: .; V gene: TRBV5-5; clone size: .; J gene: TRBJ1-5; CDR3 protein: CASSSQGINQPQHF; CDR3 DNA: TGTGCCAGCAGCTCACAGGGAATCAATCAGCCCCAGCATTTT
D gene: .; V gene: TRBV7-8; clone size: .; J gene: TRBJ1-3; CDR3 protein: CASSQQQPISGNTIYF; CDR3 DNA: TGTGCCAGCAGCCAACAGCAGCCTATCTCTGGAAACACCATATATTTT
D gene: .; V gene: TRBV5-4; clone size: .; J gene: TRBJ1-2; CDR3 protein: CASSLVGAPGGYTF; CDR3 DNA: TGTGCCAGCAGCTTGGTGGGGGCTCCGGGTGGCTACACCTTC
D gene: .; V gene: TRBV6-1; clone size: .; J gene: TRBJ2-2; CDR3 protein: CASSEAESRRPLNTGELFF; CDR3 DNA: TGTGCCAGCAGTGAAGCTGAGTCGCGGCGGCCTTTGAACACCGGGGAGCTGTTTTTT
D gene: TRBD2; V gene: TRBV2; clone size: .; J gene: TRBJ2-1; CDR3 protein: CASMRLAGGEQFF; CDR3 DNA: TGTGCCAGCATGAGACTAGCGGGAGGGGAGCAGTTCTTC
D gene: TRBD2; V gene: TRBV5-1; clone size: .; J gene: TRBJ2-2; CDR3 protein: CASSLGTQPGTSGTVLFF; CDR3 DNA: TGCGCCAGCAGCTTGGGGACTCAACCCGGGACTAGCGGGACCGTTCTGTTTTTT
D gene: TRBD2; V gene: TRBV25-1; clone size: few; J gene: TRBJ2-6; CDR3 protein: CASREGGLGANVLTF; CDR3 DNA: TGTGCCAGCAGGGAGGGAGGGCTAGGGGCCAACGTCCTGACTTTC
D gene: .; V gene: TRBV27; clone size: .; J gene: TRBJ1-2; CDR3 protein: CASSTGHSGYGYTF; CDR3 DNA: TGTGCCAGCAGTACAGGGCACTCTGGCTATGGCTACACCTTC
D gene: .; V gene: TRBV7-3; clone size: once; J gene: TRBJ1-2; CDR3 protein: CASSLTRTEGGYTF; CDR3 DNA: TGTGCCAGCAGCTTAACGAGGACAGAGGGAGGCTACACCTTC
D gene: TRBD2; V gene: TRBV6-2/TRBV6-3; clone size: .; J gene: TRBJ2-1; CDR3 protein: CASSYSLLATSGNNEQFF; CDR3 DNA: TGTGCCAGCAGTTACTCCCTGCTAGCGACTAGCGGCAACAATGAGCAGTTCTTC
D gene: TRBD1; V gene: TRBV6-1; clone size: .; J gene: TRBJ2-7; CDR3 protein: CASSEGQVLGLVNYEQYF; CDR3 DNA: TGTGCCAGCAGTGAGGGACAGGTCTTGGGATTGGTGAATTACGAGCAGTACTTC
D gene: .; V gene: TRBV7-3; clone size: .; J gene: TRBJ1-1; CDR3 protein: CASSRLGPTEAFF; CDR3 DNA: TGTGCCAGCAGCCGGTTGGGGCCGACTGAAGCTTTCTTT
D gene: TRBD2; V gene: TRBV2; clone size: .; J gene: TRBJ2-1; CDR3 protein: CASSEALGGRARSSYNEQFF; CDR3 DNA: TGTGCCAGCAGTGAAGCGTTGGGCGGGAGGGCCCGGAGCTCCTACAATGAGCAGTTCTTC
D gene: TRBD2; V gene: TRBV15; clone size: .; J gene: TRBJ2-1; CDR3 protein: CATSSHEYITSGSYNEQFF; CDR3 DNA: TGTGCCACCAGCAGCCACGAATATATAACTAGCGGCTCATACAATGAGCAGTTCTTC
D gene: TRBD2; V gene: TRBV11-2; clone size: .; J gene: TRBJ2-7; CDR3 protein: CASSFAGASSYEQYF; CDR3 DNA: TGTGCCAGCAGCTTTGCGGGAGCTAGCTCCTACGAGCAGTACTTC
D gene: .; V gene: TRBV5-1; clone size: .; J gene: TRBJ2-7; CDR3 protein: CASAWVTGGEQYF; CDR3 DNA: TGCGCCAGCGCCTGGGTGACAGGAGGAGAGCAGTACTTC
D gene: TRBD1; V gene: TRBV30; clone size: .; J gene: TRBJ1-5; CDR3 protein: CAWSVQGAGSNQPQHF; CDR3 DNA: TGTGCCTGGAGTGTGCAGGGGGCAGGAAGCAATCAGCCCCAGCATTTT
D gene: TRBD2; V gene: TRBV4-2; clone size: .; J gene: TRBJ2-1; CDR3 protein: CASSQVALAGADNEQFF; CDR3 DNA: TGTGCCAGCAGCCAAGTTGCACTAGCGGGAGCAGACAATGAGCAGTTCTTC
D gene: TRBD1; V gene: TRBV19; clone size: .; J gene: TRBJ2-5; CDR3 protein: CASSTLQGAETQYF; CDR3 DNA: TGTGCCAGTAGTACCCTACAGGGGGCAGAGACCCAGTACTTC
D gene: TRBD2; V gene: TRBV2; clone size: .; J gene: TRBJ2-5; CDR3 protein: CASSEGVAGGQETQYF; CDR3 DNA: TGTGCCAGCAGTGAGGGGGTAGCGGGAGGGCAAGAGACCCAGTACTTC
D gene: TRBD2; V gene: TRBV11-2; clone size: .; J gene: TRBJ2-1; CDR3 protein: CASSLAGGENNEQFF; CDR3 DNA: TGTGCCAGCAGCCTAGCGGGAGGGGAGAACAATGAGCAGTTCTTC
D gene: .; V gene: TRBV6-5; clone size: .; J gene: TRBJ2-7; CDR3 protein: CASSYFPGPEYEQYF; CDR3 DNA: TGTGCCAGCAGTTACTTTCCAGGGCCCGAGTACGAGCAGTACTTC
D gene: TRBD2; V gene: TRBV5-4; clone size: .; J gene: TRBJ2-7; CDR3 protein: CASSLARGEGNEQYF; CDR3 DNA: TGTGCCAGCAGCTTGGCCCGCGGGGAGGGCAACGAGCAGTACTTC
D gene: TRBD1; V gene: TRBV7-3; clone size: .; J gene: TRBJ2-1; CDR3 protein: CASSSQGQGINNEQFF; CDR3 DNA: TGTGCCAGCAGCTCGCAGGGACAGGGGATTAACAATGAGCAGTTCTTC
D gene: TRBD2; V gene: TRBV13; clone size: .; J gene: TRBJ2-6; CDR3 protein: CASSPLAGVGANVLTF; CDR3 DNA: TGTGCCAGCAGCCCACTAGCGGGAGTTGGGGCCAACGTCCTGACTTTC
D gene: TRBD2; V gene: TRBV28; clone size: .; J gene: TRBJ2-1; CDR3 protein: CASRRLAGVDYNEQFF; CDR3 DNA: TGTGCCAGCAGACGATTAGCGGGAGTGGACTACAATGAGCAGTTCTTC
D gene: .; V gene: TRBV2; clone size: .; J gene: TRBJ1-1; CDR3 protein: CASSLQGNTEAFF; CDR3 DNA: TGTGCCAGCAGTCTTCAGGGGAACACTGAAGCTTTCTTT
D gene: .; V gene: TRBV6-5; clone size: .; J gene: TRBJ1-6; CDR3 protein: CARGGDLNSPLHF; CDR3 DNA: TGTGCCAGGGGGGGGGACCTAAATTCACCCCTCCACTTT
D gene: .; V gene: TRBV1; clone size: .; J gene: TRBJ1-5; CDR3 protein: CTSSQAGVRGGSQPQHF; CDR3 DNA: TGCACCAGCAGCCAAGCGGGGGTTAGGGGGGGAAGCCAGCCCCAGCATTTT
D gene: .; V gene: TRBV7-9; clone size: .; J gene: TRBJ2-5; CDR3 protein: CASSLVGDETQYF; CDR3 DNA: TGTGCCAGCAGCTTAGTAGGGGATGAGACCCAGTACTTC
D gene: .; V gene: TRBV11-2; clone size: .; J gene: TRBJ1-1; CDR3 protein: CASSLEGGRGTEAFF; CDR3 DNA: TGTGCCAGCAGCTTAGAGGGGGGTCGTGGCACTGAAGCTTTCTTT
D gene: TRBD2; V gene: TRBV28; clone size: .; J gene: TRBJ2-5; CDR3 protein: CASRSLAGGGGETQYF; CDR3 DNA: TGTGCCAGCAGATCGCTAGCGGGAGGGGGCGGAGAGACCCAGTACTTC
D gene: .; V gene: TRBV24-1; clone size: .; J gene: TRBJ2-1; CDR3 protein: CATSDFSPGSQGEQFF; CDR3 DNA: TGTGCCACCAGTGATTTTTCCCCCGGGTCCCAGGGTGAGCAGTTCTTC
D gene: TRBD1; V gene: TRBV19; clone size: few; J gene: TRBJ1-5; CDR3 protein: CASSTTTGVVYQPQHF; CDR3 DNA: TGTGCCAGTAGTACAACGACAGGGGTGGTATATCAGCCCCAGCATTTT
D gene: .; V gene: TRBV5-1; clone size: .; J gene: TRBJ2-2; CDR3 protein: CASSPGQGGDTGELFF; CDR3 DNA: TGCGCCAGCAGCCCAGGACAGGGAGGGGACACCGGGGAGCTGTTTTTT
D gene: TRBD2; V gene: TRBV5-4; clone size: .; J gene: TRBJ2-3; CDR3 protein: CASSSGGTGGTDTQYF; CDR3 DNA: TGTGCCAGCAGCTCGGGGGGGACCGGGGGCACAGATACGCAGTATTTT